This T cell receptor (beta chain) stems from a study of T cells in Graves' hyperthyroidism and ophthalmopathy. Study-wide findings and caveats: In simple terms, a model built on 13 V-J features told ophthalmopathy apart from stable hyperthyroidism.

Remarks on this clonotype: Its cognate antigen is unknown.

Regions amplified from RNA transcripts were the TCR beta CDR3 regions. Researchers ran a first-round RT-PCR on the TCR CDR3 using the HTBI primer set. Each CDR3 protein is one row after TCRdb ran MiXCR on the multiplex PCR reads. The data show about 690,000 distinct CDR3 sequences, around a sixth seen once. The sequence was collected from a man over 45 with Graves' hyperthyroidism. The sample taken for sequencing was blood.

CDR3 loop: CASSLSNVNEKLFF. DNA of the CDR3: TGTGCCAGCAGTTTGAGCAACGTAAATGAAAAACTGTTTTTT. The J gene is TRBJ1-4, the V gene TRBV28; D is unresolved. The CDR3 totals 14 residues. Trimming shortened V by 3 bases and J by 5 bases, and 10 bases separated the two germline ends. CDR1 MDHEN and CDR2 SYDVKM come from the germline V gene.